Sequencing of this TCR beta chain was carried out in a study of radiotherapy plus CTLA-4 blockade in lung cancer. Background on the study: Patients showed objective responses in approximately 17% of cases and disease control in 31%.

TCRdb's copy holds only in-frame clones and misses some; the assay was immunoSEQ multiplex PCR. The sample has 95,000 to 150,000 clones, over 80% seen once. Trimming removed 6 bases at V and 4 bases at J, with 12 bases between. CDR1 and CDR2 from the germline V gene are MNHEY and SVGAGI. The CDR3 sequence is 14 residues long. Turning to this clone: Its antigen is not identified.

Study findings and constraints: TCR clones originating in tumors grew in number in blood after radiotherapy plus ipilimumab. Dynamics of early blood T cell clones, together with interferon-beta, were reportedly the best predictors of response.

Chemo-refractory metastatic non-small-cell lung cancer patients underwent focal radiation alongside CTLA-4 blockade with ipilimumab. The input for sequencing was peripheral blood, taken from a patient treated with radiotherapy plus ipilimumab. V usage is TRBV6-5 and J usage is TRBJ2-2; D is undetermined. This sequence was found in a human donor with non-small cell lung cancer that progressed on radiotherapy plus ipilimumab. CDR3 in amino acids: CASRPPSGTGELFF. CDR3 sequence (DNA): TGTGCCAGCAGACCCCCTTCGGGCACCGGGGAGCTGTTTTTT.